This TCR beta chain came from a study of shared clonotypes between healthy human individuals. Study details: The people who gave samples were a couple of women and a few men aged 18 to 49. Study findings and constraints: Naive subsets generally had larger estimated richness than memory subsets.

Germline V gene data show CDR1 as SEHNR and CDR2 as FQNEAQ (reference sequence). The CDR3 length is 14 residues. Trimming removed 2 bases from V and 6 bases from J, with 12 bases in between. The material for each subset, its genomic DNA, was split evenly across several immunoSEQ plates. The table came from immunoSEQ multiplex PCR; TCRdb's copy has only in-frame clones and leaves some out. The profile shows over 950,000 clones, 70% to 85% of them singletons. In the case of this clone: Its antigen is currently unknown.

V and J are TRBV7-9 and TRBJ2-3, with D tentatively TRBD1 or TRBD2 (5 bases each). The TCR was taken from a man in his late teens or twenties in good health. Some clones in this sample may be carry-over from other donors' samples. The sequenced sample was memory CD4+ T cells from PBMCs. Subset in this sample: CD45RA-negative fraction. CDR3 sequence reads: CASSLLGGWDTQYF. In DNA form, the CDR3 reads TGTGCCAGCAGCTTACTTGGGGGTTGGGATACGCAGTATTTT.